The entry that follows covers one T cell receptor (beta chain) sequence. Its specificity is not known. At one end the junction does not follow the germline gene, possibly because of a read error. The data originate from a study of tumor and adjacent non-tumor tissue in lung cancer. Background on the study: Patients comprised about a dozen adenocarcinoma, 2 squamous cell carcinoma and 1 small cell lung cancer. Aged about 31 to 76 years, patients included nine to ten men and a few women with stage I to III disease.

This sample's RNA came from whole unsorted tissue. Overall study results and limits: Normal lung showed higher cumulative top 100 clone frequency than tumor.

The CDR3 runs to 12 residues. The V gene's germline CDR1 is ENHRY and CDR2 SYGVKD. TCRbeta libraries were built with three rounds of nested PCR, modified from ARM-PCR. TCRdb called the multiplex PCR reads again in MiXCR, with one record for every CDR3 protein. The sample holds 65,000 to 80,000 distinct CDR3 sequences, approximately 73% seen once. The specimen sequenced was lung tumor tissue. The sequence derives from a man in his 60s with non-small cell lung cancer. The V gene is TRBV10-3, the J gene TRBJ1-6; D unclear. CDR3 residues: CAARGSGSPLHF. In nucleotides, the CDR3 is TGTGCCGCACGGGGTAGCGGTTCACCACTCCACTTT.